The 9 T cell receptor beta chains reported below all come from one sample, sequenced in a study of cytomegalovirus exposure and HLA in healthy donors. The primer mix had 60 Vbeta and 13 Jbeta primers. The repertoire was sequenced with immunoSEQ multiplex PCR; TCRdb's copy has only in-frame clones and lacks some. Of about 120,000 clones detected, about 83% appear once; the ten largest clones hold 2.7%. Sequenced sample: PBMCs. These receptor sequences come from a woman aged 40 to 55 in good health and CMV-seropositive.

This clone has just one count. The V and J genes are TRBV11-3 and TRBJ2-1, with 8 positions matching TRBD2. Germline V gene lookup returns CDR1 SGHNT and CDR2 YENEEA. V trimming: 5 bases; J trimming: 0 bases; junction bases outside the gene matches: 15. This CDR3 spans 19 amino acids. The CDR3 here is CASSPRSGGASGSYNEQFF. CDR3 DNA sequence: TGTGCCAGCAGCCCCAGGTCGGGGGGGGCCTCCGGCTCCTACAATGAGCAGTTCTTC.

This sequence joins TRBV12-5 and TRBJ1-5; 9 bases align to TRBD1. CDR1 LGHNT and CDR2 FRNRAP come from the germline V gene. The CDR3 contains 16 residues. Losses at the gene ends were 4 bases for V and 8 bases for J; bases not matched to a gene: 12. In DNA form, the CDR3 reads TGTGCTAGTGGTTCCTGGGACAGGGCGAGGTGGGAGCCCCAGCATTTT. Encoded protein: CASGSWDRARWEPQHF.

V and J are TRBV6-1 and TRBJ2-5; a possible D gene is TRBD1 (6 bases). Germline V gene sequence: CDR1 MNHNS, CDR2 SASEGT. Deletions cut 9 bases from V and 3 bases from J, with 17 bases between. The CDR3 runs to 14 residues. Written as DNA, the CDR3 is TGTGCCAGTCCCTTTGACAGGTTGAAAGAGACCCAGTACTTC. Its translation is CASPFDRLKETQYF.

This chain connects TRBV5-1 to TRBJ1-2, with 10 positions matching TRBD1. The CDR3 has 15 residues. Germline V CDR1 and CDR2: SGHRS, YFSETQ. The junction had 3 bases not matched to a gene; V was cut back by 0 bases and J by 4 bases. Here the CDR3 DNA reads TGCGCCAGCAGCTTGGGGGGACAGGGGACCTATGGCTACACCTTC. Translating gives CASSLGGQGTYGYTF.

The rearrangement joins TRBV6-5 to TRBJ2-5; possibly TRBD2 for D (5 bases). The V gene lost 4 bases and the J gene lost 4 bases, with 19 bases spanning the gap. Germline-derived CDR1 and CDR2 are MNHEY and SVGAGI. The CDR3 has 16 residues. CDR3 in DNA: TGTGCCAGCAGTTCCTTGCGGACTCCTCGTAGAGAGACCCAGTACTTC. Encoded protein: CASSSLRTPRRETQYF.

This clone was seen only a few times. The rearrangement joins TRBV9 to TRBJ1-6; 10 bases align to TRBD1. Germline lookup yields CDR1 SGDLS and CDR2 YYNGEE. V gave up 3 bases and J gave up 7 bases; unmatched junction bases: 7. The CDR3 has 16 residues. The DNA for the CDR3 is TGTGCCAGCAGCGGAAGACAGGGGGCAGAGAATTCACCCCTCCACTTT. It specifies CASSGRQGAENSPLHF.

J is TRBJ2-3 and V is TRBV30; D not resolved. The germline CDR1 and CDR2 sequences are GTSNPN and SVGIG (reference sequence). The germline V and J ends were trimmed by 5 bases and 2 bases, with 5 bases remaining between them. CDR3 length: 11 residues. Here the CDR3 reads CAWDTTDTQYF. The CDR3 DNA reads as TGTGCCTGGGACACCACAGATACGCAGTATTTT.

This rearrangement joins TRBV19 to TRBJ2-3; D is possibly TRBD1 (5 bases). Trimming took off 9 bases at V and 2 bases at J, with 15 bases between the two ends. Germline V gene data show CDR1 as LNHDA and CDR2 as SQIVND (reference sequence). The CDR3 totals 14 residues. The CDR3 sequence: CASTQGPNTDTQYF. The CDR3, as DNA: TGTGCCAGCACTCAGGGCCCCAACACAGATACGCAGTATTTT.

This CDR3 is CASSAGPWREETQYF. The CDR3 coding sequence is TGTGCCAGCAGTGCGGGCCCCTGGCGGGAGGAGACCCAGTACTTC. The rearrangement joins TRBV2 to TRBJ2-5; 7 nucleotides align to TRBD2. Looked up from germline, CDR1 is SNHLY and CDR2 is FYNNEI. The V and J ends lost 4 bases and 5 bases, in that order; junction bases with no gene match: 10. The length of the CDR3 is 15 residues.